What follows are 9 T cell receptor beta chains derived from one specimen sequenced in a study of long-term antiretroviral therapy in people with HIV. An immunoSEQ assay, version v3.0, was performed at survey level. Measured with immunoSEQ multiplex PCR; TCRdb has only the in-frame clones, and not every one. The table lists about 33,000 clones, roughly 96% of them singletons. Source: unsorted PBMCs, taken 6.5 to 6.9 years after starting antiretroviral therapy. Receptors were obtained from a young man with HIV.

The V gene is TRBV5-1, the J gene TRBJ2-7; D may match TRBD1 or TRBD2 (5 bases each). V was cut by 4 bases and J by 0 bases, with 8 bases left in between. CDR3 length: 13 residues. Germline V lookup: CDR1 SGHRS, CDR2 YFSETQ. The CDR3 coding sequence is TGCGCCAGCAGCGGGGGAAGCTCCTACGAGCAGTACTTC. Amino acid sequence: CASSGGSSYEQYF.

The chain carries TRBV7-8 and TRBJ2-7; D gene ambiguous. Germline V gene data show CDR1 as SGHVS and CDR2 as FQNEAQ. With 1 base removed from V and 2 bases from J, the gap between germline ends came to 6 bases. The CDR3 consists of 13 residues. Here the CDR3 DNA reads TGTGCCAGCAGCTTAGGTGAGACCTACGAGCAGTACTTC. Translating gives CASSLGETYEQYF.

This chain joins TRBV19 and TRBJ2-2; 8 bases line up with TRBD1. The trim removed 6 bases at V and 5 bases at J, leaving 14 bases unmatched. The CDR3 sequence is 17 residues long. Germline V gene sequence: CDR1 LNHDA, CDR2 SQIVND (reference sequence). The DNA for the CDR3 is TGTGCCAGTAGCAGTCCCGGGACAGGTCGGGGAACCGGGGAGCTGTTTTTT. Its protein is CASSSPGTGRGTGELFF.

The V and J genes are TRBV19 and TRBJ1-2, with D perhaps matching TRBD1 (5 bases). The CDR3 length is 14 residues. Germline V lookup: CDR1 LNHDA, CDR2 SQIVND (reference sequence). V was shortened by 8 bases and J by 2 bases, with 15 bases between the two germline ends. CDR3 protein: CASETGSPNYGYTF. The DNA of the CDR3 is TGTGCCAGTGAAACAGGTTCTCCCAACTATGGCTACACCTTC.

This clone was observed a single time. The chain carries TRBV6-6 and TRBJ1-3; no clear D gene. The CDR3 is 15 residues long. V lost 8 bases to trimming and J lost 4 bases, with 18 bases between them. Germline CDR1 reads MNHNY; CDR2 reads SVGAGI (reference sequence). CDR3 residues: CASGHWGLAGNTIYF. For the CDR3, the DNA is TGTGCCAGCGGCCATTGGGGTCTGGCGGGAAACACCATATATTTT.

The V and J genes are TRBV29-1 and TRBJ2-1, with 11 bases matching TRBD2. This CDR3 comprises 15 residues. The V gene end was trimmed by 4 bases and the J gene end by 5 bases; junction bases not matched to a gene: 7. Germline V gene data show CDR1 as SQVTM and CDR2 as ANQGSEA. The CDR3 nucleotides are TGCAGCGTTGTGACCGGGACTAGCGGTAACAATGAGCAGTTCTTC. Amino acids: CSVVTGTSGNNEQFF.

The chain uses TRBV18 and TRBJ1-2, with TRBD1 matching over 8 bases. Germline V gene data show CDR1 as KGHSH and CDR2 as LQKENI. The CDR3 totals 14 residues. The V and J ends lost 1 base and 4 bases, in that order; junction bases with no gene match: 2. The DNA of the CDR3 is TGTGCCAGCTCACCACTAGGACAGGGCTATGGCTACACCTTC. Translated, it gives CASSPLGQGYGYTF.

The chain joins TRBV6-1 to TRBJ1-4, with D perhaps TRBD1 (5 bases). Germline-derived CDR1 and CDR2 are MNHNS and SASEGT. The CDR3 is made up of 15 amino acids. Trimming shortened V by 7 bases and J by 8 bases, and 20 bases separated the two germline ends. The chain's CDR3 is CASTPRDGSAEKLFF. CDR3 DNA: TGTGCCAGCACCCCCAGGGATGGGTCAGCGGAAAAACTGTTTTTT.

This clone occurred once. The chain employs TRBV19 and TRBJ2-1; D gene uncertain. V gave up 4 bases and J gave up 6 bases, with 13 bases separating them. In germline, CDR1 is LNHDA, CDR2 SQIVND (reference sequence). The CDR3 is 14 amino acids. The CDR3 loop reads CASSSRFSVNEQFF. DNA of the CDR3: TGTGCCAGTAGTAGTCGATTTTCGGTCAATGAGCAGTTCTTC.